These T cell receptor beta chains were read from a single sample in a study of vaccination and CD4 T cells after COVID-19. Their antigens are not known. Each CDR3 protein is one row after TCRdb ran MiXCR on the PCR reads. The data show under 25,000 distinct CDR3 sequences, about three fifths seen once. Sequenced: CD4+ T cells from blood, cultured in vitro. These TCRs come from a human donor who had recovered from COVID-19. CDR3s include the opening cysteine and the closing phenylalanine or tryptophan. A D gene is named only where the DNA matches it firmly. The listing skips clone size in some rows; elsewhere it reads once, few, many or a size class.

>TRBJ2-2|TRBV7-3|NA|TRBD2|15
CASSQSGVNTGELFF
TGTGCCAGCAGCCAGAGCGGGGTTAACACCGGGGAGCTGTTTTTT
>TRBJ2-1|TRBV20-1|NA|TRBD2|14
CSALAGGANNEQFF
TGCAGTGCTCTAGCGGGAGGGGCAAACAATGAGCAGTTCTTC
>TRBJ1-5|TRBV6-1|few|NA|14
CASSQQGRNQPQHF
TGTGCCAGCAGCCAACAGGGCCGGAATCAGCCCCAGCATTTT
>TRBJ2-5|TRBV12-3/TRBV12-4|NA|NA|13
CASSPTWIAGQYF
TGTGCCAGCAGTCCGACTTGGATAGCTGGCCAGTACTTC
>TRBJ2-1|TRBV6-1|NA|TRBD2|13
CASRLADYNEQFF
TGTGCCAGTCGACTAGCAGACTACAATGAGCAGTTCTTC
>TRBJ2-2|TRBV20-1|few|TRBD1|14
CSAADRADTGELFF
TGCAGTGCCGCAGACAGGGCTGACACCGGGGAGCTGTTTTTT
>TRBJ1-3|TRBV11-3|NA|NA|13
CASSGDSGNTIYF
TGTGCCAGCAGCGGAGACAGCGGAAACACCATATATTTT
>TRBJ2-7|TRBV6-1|NA|NA|15
CASITVGGVGYEQYF
TGTGCCAGCATCACCGTCGGGGGAGTAGGCTACGAGCAGTACTTC
>TRBJ1-6|TRBV18|NA|NA|15
CASQETRNYNSPLHF
TGTGCCAGCCAAGAGACGCGGAACTATAATTCACCCCTCCACTTT
>TRBJ1-6|TRBV5-4|NA|NA|15
CASSRDPDSGSPLHF
TGTGCCAGCAGCCGGGACCCCGACAGTGGGTCACCCCTCCACTTT
>TRBJ1-1|TRBV4-2|NA|TRBD1|14
CASSAQGAQTEAFF
TGTGCCAGCAGCGCACAGGGGGCGCAGACTGAAGCTTTCTTT
>TRBJ2-7|TRBV27|few|NA|13
CASSSDYSYEQYF
TGTGCCAGCAGTTCGGACTATTCCTACGAGCAGTACTTC
>TRBJ2-7|TRBV11-3|NA|NA|13
CASSLDGSNEQYF
TGTGCCAGCAGCTTAGACGGGAGCAACGAGCAGTACTTC
>TRBJ2-2|TRBV20-1|NA|TRBD2|14
CSASGGSGAGELFF
TGCAGTGCTAGTGGCGGGAGTGGAGCCGGGGAGCTGTTTTTT
>TRBJ2-2|TRBV27|NA|TRBD1|18
CASSSFLRFGQGAGELFF
TGTGCCAGCAGTTCCTTCCTGCGCTTCGGACAGGGGGCCGGGGAGCTGTTTTTT
>TRBJ2-3|TRBV20-1|NA|NA|14
CSASMASSTDTQYF
TGCAGTGCTAGTATGGCTTCTAGCACAGATACGCAGTATTTT
>TRBJ1-1|TRBV30|NA|NA|13
CAWSAGDNTEAFF
TGTGCCTGGAGTGCAGGGGATAACACTGAAGCTTTCTTT
>TRBJ2-1|TRBV7-8|NA|TRBD2|16
CASSLAGRLAVNEQFF
TGTGCCAGCAGCTTAGCAGGGCGGCTAGCGGTCAATGAGCAGTTCTTC
>TRBJ1-1|TRBV5-5|NA|NA|17
CASSLGTVRLINTEAFF
TGTGCCAGCAGCTTGGGTACAGTCCGACTGATTAACACTGAAGCTTTCTTT
>TRBJ2-5|TRBV20-1|few|TRBD1|17
CSAREAPIDRDEETQYF
TGCAGTGCTAGAGAGGCCCCCATAGACAGGGACGAGGAGACCCAGTACTTC
>TRBJ2-1|TRBV7-6|few|TRBD2|19
CASSARLAGDRAGNNEQFF
TGTGCCAGCAGCGCGCGACTAGCGGGAGATCGTGCGGGGAACAATGAGCAGTTCTTC
>TRBJ1-5|TRBV28|NA|TRBD1|16
CASSAWDRGKEQPQHF
TGTGCCAGCAGTGCGTGGGACAGGGGGAAAGAGCAGCCCCAGCATTTT
>TRBJ1-5|TRBV24-1|NA|NA|14
CATSDQGAGEPQHF
TGTGCCACCAGTGATCAGGGCGCCGGGGAGCCCCAGCATTTT
>TRBJ2-3|TRBV10-1|NA|TRBD2|14
CASSYGGRSDTQYF
TGCGCCAGCAGTTACGGGGGGAGGTCAGATACGCAGTATTTT
>TRBJ1-2|TRBV7-9|large|NA|17
CASSLARGEGLAYGYTF
TGTGCCAGCAGCTTAGCGCGAGGGGAGGGGTTAGCCTATGGCTACACCTTC
>TRBJ1-5|TRBV20-1|few|TRBD1|12
CSARYGTGAQHF
TGCAGTGCTAGATACGGGACAGGCGCCCAGCATTTT
>TRBJ2-7|TRBV24-1|NA|NA|14
CATSEPGTSYEQYF
TGTGCCACCAGTGAGCCCGGGACATCCTACGAGCAGTACTTC
>TRBJ2-7|TRBV7-9|few|NA|15
CASSLDRSTPYEQYF
TGTGCCAGCAGTTTAGACAGGTCCACTCCCTACGAGCAGTACTTC
>TRBJ2-2|TRBV27|NA|TRBD2|15
CASSSGTSWTGELFF
TGTGCCAGCAGTTCCGGGACTAGCTGGACCGGGGAGCTGTTTTTT
>TRBJ1-6|TRBV20-1|few|TRBD1|18
CSARAIPQGAVRNSPLHF
TGCAGTGCTAGAGCAATACCCCAGGGGGCAGTTCGAAATTCACCCCTCCACTTT
>TRBJ2-1|TRBV19|NA|TRBD2|18
CASSMGLAGNRHDNEQFF
TGTGCCAGTAGTATGGGACTAGCGGGAAACCGACACGACAATGAGCAGTTCTTC
>TRBJ1-5|TRBV18|NA|TRBD1|14
CASSGGEGAQPQHF
TGTGCCAGCTCCGGGGGAGAGGGGGCTCAGCCCCAGCATTTT
>TRBJ1-3|TRBV6-5|NA|TRBD1|16
CASSSSGTGGWNTIYF
TGTGCCAGCAGTTCCTCCGGGACAGGGGGCTGGAACACCATATATTTT
>TRBJ2-1|TRBV5-1|once|NA|15
CASSLEVFNGNEQFF
TGCGCCAGCAGCTTGGAGGTCTTTAATGGCAATGAGCAGTTCTTC
>TRBJ2-1|TRBV19|NA|NA|15
CASSMSGGTHNEQFF
TGTGCCAGTAGTATGTCGGGGGGCACCCACAATGAGCAGTTCTTC
>TRBJ1-6|TRBV6-4|NA|TRBD1|17
CASSDKTGSSYNSPLHF
TGTGCCAGCAGTGATAAGACAGGGAGCTCCTATAATTCACCCCTCCACTTT
>TRBJ2-1|TRBV20-1|once|NA|14
CSAKPAGLPPEQFF
TGCAGTGCTAAACCTGCGGGGCTCCCCCCTGAGCAGTTCTTC
>TRBJ2-5|TRBV28|NA|NA|14
CASGRWGGAGSQYF
TGTGCCAGCGGCCGTTGGGGGGGCGCGGGGTCCCAGTACTTC
>TRBJ1-2|TRBV6-1|NA|NA|14
CANKTRRRGYGYTF
TGTGCCAACAAAACCAGGCGCCGAGGGTATGGCTACACCTTC
>TRBJ1-2|TRBV27|few|NA|14
CASSLSYWDYGYTF
TGTGCCAGCAGTTTATCTTATTGGGACTATGGCTACACCTTC
>TRBJ2-2|TRBV24-1|once|NA|16
CATSDYPGMNTGELFF
TGTGCCACCAGTGATTACCCGGGAATGAACACCGGGGAGCTGTTTTTT
>TRBJ1-2|TRBV7-2|NA|TRBD1|17
CASSLFPGGGGGYGYTF
TGTGCCAGCAGCTTATTCCCTGGGGGAGGGGGCGGCTATGGCTACACCTTC
>TRBJ2-2|TRBV19|NA|TRBD1|13
CAGGTGNTGELFF
TGTGCCGGCGGGACAGGGAACACCGGGGAGCTGTTTTTT
>TRBJ1-2|TRBV20-1|NA|NA|16
CSARDRRGASNYGYTF
TGCAGTGCTAGAGATCGGCGGGGCGCCTCCAACTATGGCTACACCTTC
>TRBJ1-1|TRBV7-9|NA|NA|12
CASSSLGTEAFF
TGTGCCAGCAGCTCCCTGGGGACCGAAGCTTTCTTT
>TRBJ2-1|TRBV12-3/TRBV12-4|NA|NA|12
CASSFSNNEQFF
TGTGCCAGCAGTTTTAGCAACAATGAGCAGTTCTTC